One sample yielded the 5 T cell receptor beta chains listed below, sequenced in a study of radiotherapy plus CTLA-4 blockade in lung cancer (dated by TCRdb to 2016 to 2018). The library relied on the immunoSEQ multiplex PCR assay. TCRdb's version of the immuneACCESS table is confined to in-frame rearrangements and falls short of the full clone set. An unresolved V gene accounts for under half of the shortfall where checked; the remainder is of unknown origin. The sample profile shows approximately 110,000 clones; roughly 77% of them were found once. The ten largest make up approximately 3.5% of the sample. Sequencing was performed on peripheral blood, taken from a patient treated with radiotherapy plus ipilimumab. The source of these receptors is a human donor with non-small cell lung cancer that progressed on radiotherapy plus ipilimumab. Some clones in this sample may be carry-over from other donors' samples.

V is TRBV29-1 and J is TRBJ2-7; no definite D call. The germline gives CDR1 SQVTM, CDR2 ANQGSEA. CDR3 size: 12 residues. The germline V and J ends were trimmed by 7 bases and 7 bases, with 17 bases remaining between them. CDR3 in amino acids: CSARRTGMEQYF. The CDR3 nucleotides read TGCAGCGCCCGACGGACGGGTATGGAGCAGTACTTC.

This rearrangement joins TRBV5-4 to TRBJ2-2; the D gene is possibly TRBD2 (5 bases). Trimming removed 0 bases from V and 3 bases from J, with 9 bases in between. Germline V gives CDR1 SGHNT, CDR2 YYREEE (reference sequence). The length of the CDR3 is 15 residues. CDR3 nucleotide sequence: TGTGCCAGCAGCTTGGACCCCGGGGACACCGGGGAGCTGTTTTTT. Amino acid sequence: CASSLDPGDTGELFF.

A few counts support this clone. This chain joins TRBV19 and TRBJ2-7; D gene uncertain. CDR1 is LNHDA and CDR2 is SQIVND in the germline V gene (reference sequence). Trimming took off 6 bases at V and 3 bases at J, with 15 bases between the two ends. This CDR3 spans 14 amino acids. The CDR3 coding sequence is TGTGCCAGTAGCCCAACCCGGACCTTCTACGAGCAGTACTTC. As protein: CASSPTRTFYEQYF.

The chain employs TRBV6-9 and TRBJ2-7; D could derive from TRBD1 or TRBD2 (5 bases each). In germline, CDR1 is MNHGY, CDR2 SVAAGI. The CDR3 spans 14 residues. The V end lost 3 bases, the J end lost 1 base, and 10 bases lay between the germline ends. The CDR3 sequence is CASSYTRGSYEQYF. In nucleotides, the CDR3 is TGTGCCAGCAGTTACACGAGGGGATCCTACGAGCAGTACTTC.

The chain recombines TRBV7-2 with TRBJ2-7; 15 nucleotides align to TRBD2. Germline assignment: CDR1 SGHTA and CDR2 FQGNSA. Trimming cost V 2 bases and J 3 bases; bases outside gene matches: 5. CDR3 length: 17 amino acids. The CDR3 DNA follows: TGTGCCAGCAGCTTAATAGGGACTAGCGGGGGGTACTACGAGCAGTACTTC. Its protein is CASSLIGTSGGYYEQYF.